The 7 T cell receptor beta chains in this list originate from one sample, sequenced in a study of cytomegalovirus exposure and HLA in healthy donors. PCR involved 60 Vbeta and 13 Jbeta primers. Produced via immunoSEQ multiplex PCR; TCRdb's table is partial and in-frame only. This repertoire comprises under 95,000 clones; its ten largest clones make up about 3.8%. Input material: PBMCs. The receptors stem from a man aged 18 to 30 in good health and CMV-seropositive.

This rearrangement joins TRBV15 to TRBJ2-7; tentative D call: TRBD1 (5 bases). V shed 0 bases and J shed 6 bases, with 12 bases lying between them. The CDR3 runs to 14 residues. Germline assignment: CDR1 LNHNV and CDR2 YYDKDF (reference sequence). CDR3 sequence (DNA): TGTGCCACCAGCAGAGAATACCAGGGTGGCGAGCAGTACTTC. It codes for CATSREYQGGEQYF.

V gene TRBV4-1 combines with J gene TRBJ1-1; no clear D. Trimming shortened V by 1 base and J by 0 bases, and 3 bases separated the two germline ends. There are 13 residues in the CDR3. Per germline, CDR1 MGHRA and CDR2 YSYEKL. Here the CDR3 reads CASSQVMNTEAFF. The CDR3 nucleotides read TGCGCCAGCAGCCAAGTCATGAACACTGAAGCTTTCTTT.

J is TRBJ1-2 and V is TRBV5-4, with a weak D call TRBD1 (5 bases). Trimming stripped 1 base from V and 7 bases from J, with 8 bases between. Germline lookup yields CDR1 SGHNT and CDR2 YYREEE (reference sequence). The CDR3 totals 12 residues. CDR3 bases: TGTGCCAGCAGCTTGACAACAGGTGGCTACACCTTC. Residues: CASSLTTGGYTF.

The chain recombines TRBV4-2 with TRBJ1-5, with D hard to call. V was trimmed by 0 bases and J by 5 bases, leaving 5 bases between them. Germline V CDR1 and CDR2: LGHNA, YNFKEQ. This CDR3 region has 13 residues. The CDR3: CASSQDGDQPQHF. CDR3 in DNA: TGTGCCAGCAGCCAAGACGGAGATCAGCCCCAGCATTTT.

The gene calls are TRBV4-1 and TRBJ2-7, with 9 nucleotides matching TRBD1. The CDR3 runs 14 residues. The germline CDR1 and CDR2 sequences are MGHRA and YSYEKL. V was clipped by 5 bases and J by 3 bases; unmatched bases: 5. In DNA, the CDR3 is TGCGCCAGCAGCGCTGGACAGGGGAGCTACGAGCAGTACTTC. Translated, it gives CASSAGQGSYEQYF.

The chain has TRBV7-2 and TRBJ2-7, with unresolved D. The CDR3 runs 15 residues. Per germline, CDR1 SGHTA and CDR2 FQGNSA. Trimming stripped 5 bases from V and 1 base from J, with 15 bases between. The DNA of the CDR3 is TGTGCCAGCAGCCCCGAGGTCACGGTGTCCTACGAGCAGTACTTC. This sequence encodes CASSPEVTVSYEQYF.

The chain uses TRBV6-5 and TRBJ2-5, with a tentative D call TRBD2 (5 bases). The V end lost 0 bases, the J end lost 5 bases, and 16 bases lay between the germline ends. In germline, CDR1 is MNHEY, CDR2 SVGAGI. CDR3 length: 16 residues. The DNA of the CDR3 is TGTGCCAGCAGTTACTCGATGGGAGTTTCGCCGGAGACCCAGTACTTC. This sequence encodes CASSYSMGVSPETQYF.